This TCR beta chain was identified during a study of cytomegalovirus exposure and HLA in healthy donors. A word on this clone: What it binds is unknown.

Assay used: immunoSEQ multiplex PCR; TCRdb lists only in-frame clones, some missing. Counted here are about 110,000 clones, approximately 89% occurring once; the ten biggest clones make up approximately 1.9%. Study-level points and caveats: The tendency of first-cohort TCR clusters to co-occur in the 120 validation repertoires was identified by a subsequent analysis.

CDR3 length: 17 amino acids. V dropped 3 bases and J dropped 0 bases, with 14 bases sitting between them. Germline loops: CDR1 MDHEN, CDR2 SYDVKM. The receptor was isolated from a woman younger than 30 in good health and CMV-seronegative. The sequenced sample consisted of PBMCs. V and J are TRBV28 and TRBJ1-4; tentative D call: TRBD1 (6 bases). Here the CDR3 reads CASSFATGGATNEKLFF. Here the CDR3 DNA reads TGTGCCAGCAGTTTCGCGACAGGAGGAGCAACTAATGAAAAACTGTTTTTT.